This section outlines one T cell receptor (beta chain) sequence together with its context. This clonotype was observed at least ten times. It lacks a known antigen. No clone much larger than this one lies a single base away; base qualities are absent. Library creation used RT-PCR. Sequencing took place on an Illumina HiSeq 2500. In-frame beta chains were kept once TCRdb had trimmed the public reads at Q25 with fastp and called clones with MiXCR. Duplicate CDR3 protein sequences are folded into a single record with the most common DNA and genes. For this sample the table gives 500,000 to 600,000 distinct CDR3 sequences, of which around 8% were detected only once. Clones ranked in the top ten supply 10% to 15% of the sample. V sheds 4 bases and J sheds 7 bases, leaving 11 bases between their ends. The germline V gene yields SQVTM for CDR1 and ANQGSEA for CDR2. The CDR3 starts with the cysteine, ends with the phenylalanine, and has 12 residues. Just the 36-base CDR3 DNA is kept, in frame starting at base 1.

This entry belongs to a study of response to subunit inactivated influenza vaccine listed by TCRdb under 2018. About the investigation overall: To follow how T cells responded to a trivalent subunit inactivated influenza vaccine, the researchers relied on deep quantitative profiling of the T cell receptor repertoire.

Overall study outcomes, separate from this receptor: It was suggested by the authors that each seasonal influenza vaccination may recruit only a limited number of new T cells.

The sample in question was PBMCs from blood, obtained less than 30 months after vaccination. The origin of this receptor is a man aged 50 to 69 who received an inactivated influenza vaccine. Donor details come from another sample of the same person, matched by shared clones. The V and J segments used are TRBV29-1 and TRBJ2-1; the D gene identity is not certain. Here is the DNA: TGCAGCGTTGGGCGTTCGACGAATGAGCAGTTCTTC. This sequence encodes CSVGRSTNEQFF.